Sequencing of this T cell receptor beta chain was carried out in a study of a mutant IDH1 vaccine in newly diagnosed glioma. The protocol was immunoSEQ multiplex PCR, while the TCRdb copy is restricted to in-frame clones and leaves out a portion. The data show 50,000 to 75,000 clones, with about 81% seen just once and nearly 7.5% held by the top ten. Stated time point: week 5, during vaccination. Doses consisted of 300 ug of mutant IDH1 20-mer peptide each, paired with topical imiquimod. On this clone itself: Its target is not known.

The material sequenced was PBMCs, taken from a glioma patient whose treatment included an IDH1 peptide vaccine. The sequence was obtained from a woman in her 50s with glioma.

The CDR3 reads CASSSRGANSPLHF. Here the CDR3 DNA reads TGTGCCAGCAGTAGTCGGGGCGCCAATTCACCCCTCCACTTT. This rearrangement joins TRBV27 to TRBJ1-6; D may be TRBD1 (5 bases). The V gene lost 5 bases and the J gene lost 7 bases, with 12 bases spanning the gap. Germline lookup yields CDR1 MNHEY and CDR2 SMNVEV (reference sequence). The CDR3 is 14 residues long.